These 11 T cell receptor beta chains share one sample of origin, sequenced in a study of molecular identifiers for immune sequencing clone quantification. One entry per CDR3 protein, called by TCRdb with MiXCR from the PCR reads. The repertoire has over 70,000 distinct CDR3 sequences, 20% to 30% of them found once; the top ten carry about 0.73%. What was sequenced was naive CD8+ T cells from blood, with Jurkat cell RNA spiked in. Sample subset: FACS-sorted CD8+CD4-CCR7+CD45RA+ naive T cells. These receptors were taken from a human donor in good health. Some libraries in this study had Jurkat cell RNA spiked in.

The rearrangement joins TRBV7-9 to TRBJ2-3; 8 bases are a match to TRBD1. V was pared by 4 bases and J by 4 bases, with 1 base of the junction left unmatched. This CDR3 has 13 amino acids. CDR1 and CDR2 (germline): SEHNR, FQNEAQ (reference sequence). The CDR3 here is CASSWTGSDTQYF. In DNA form, the CDR3 reads TGTGCCAGCAGCTGGACAGGGTCAGATACGCAGTATTTT.

Remarks on this clonotype: The conserved closing phenylalanine or tryptophan is absent in this CDR3, likely reflecting a read error. The DNA is left out, because the CDR3 cannot be placed on it with certainty; the CDR3 is given as TCRdb lists it. The V and J genes are TRBV7-9 and TRBJ2-3; TRBD2 was called by the table and not checked on the DNA. Germline loops: CDR1 SEHNR, CDR2 FQNEAQ (reference sequence). Ends included, the CDR3 has 16 residues. The chain's CDR3 is CASSPVLAGSTDTQCV.

Worth noting for this clonotype: A single base separates this from a much larger clone, so it may be a read error. CDR3 residues: CSAAGQATAYEQYF. In DNA form, the CDR3 reads TGCAGTGCTGCCGGACAGGCAACGGCCTACGAGCAGTACTTC. The chain uses TRBV20-1 and TRBJ2-7; 7 bases match TRBD1. The CDR3 extends over 14 amino acids. From germline, CDR1 is DFQATT and CDR2 SNEGSKA (reference sequence). The J segment lost 2 bases and the V segment lost 5 bases, leaving 9 bases of the junction unmatched.

This clonotype was seen a handful of times. The rearrangement uses TRBV19 and TRBJ2-1; 8 positions match TRBD2. Trimming took 2 bases from V and 5 from J; bases not matched to a gene: 5. This CDR3 has 15 amino acids. Germline CDR1 reads LNHDA; CDR2 reads SQIVND (reference sequence). The CDR3 DNA follows: TGTGCCAGTAGTATAAAAAGCGGGGGCAACAATGAGCAGTTCTTC. Translation: CASSIKSGGNNEQFF.

Comment on this clonotype: One end of the junction varies from germline; a read error may be responsible. The CDR3 region has the DNA TGTGCCAGCAGCCAAGATCGGAACAGGGGCTACGAGCAGCACTTC. Residues: CASSQDRNRGYEQHF. This chain connects TRBV14 to TRBJ2-7; the match to TRBD1 covers 7 bases. This CDR3 contains 15 residues. CDR1 and CDR2 from the germline V gene are SGHDN and FVKESK.

As for this clonotype: A much larger clone sits a single nucleotide away, making a read error possible. This chain links TRBV12-5 with TRBJ2-7; TRBD1 matches 8 bases. In germline, CDR1 is LGHNT, CDR2 FRNRAP. The CDR3 totals 13 residues. The CDR3 DNA sequence: TGTGCTAGTGGTCGCGACAGGGGCTACGGGCAGTACTTC. It yields the protein CASGRDRGYGQYF.

A few counts support this clonotype. The gene calls are TRBV12-3 or TRBV12-4 and TRBJ1-1; 7 bases are shared with TRBD1. This CDR3 has 15 residues. J was trimmed by 1 base and V by 3 bases; bases with no gene match: 5. CDR3 sequence (DNA): TGTGCCAGCAGTTTGGAGGGGGCGAGGAACACTGAAGCTTTCTTT. It yields the protein CASSLEGARNTEAFF.

The chain combines TRBV7-9 with TRBJ2-5; D is perhaps TRBD2 (5 bases). CDR1 and CDR2 from the germline V gene are SEHNR and FQNEAQ (reference sequence). V was clipped by 1 base and J by 1 base, with 10 bases between them. CDR3 size: 15 residues. The CDR3 nucleotides read TGTGCCAGCAGCTTAGTTCTAGGGAGCCAAGAGACCCAGTACTTC. Its translation is CASSLVLGSQETQYF.

The chain couples TRBV6-4 to TRBJ2-3; D remains ambiguous. Deletions cut 0 bases from V and 10 bases from J, with 14 bases between. The CDR3 is made up of 14 amino acids. Germline CDR1 MRHNA, CDR2 SNTAGT. The CDR3 bases are TGTGCCAGCAGTGACTCTCACCCAACCTCTCCGCAGTATTTT. Translated, it gives CASSDSHPTSPQYF.

This clonotype was recorded many times. The V gene is TRBV27, the J gene TRBJ1-5; no clear D gene. The CDR3 is 12 amino acids. The V end was cut by 5 bases, the J end by 4 bases, with 6 bases between. Per the germline V gene, CDR1 is MNHEY and CDR2 is SMNVEV (reference sequence). In DNA form, the CDR3 reads TGTGCCAGCAGTCAGTGGAATCAGCCCCAGCATTTT. Protein product: CASSQWNQPQHF.

Turning to this clonotype: This sequence may be a read error, since a much larger clone differs from it by one base. CDR3 loop: CASRGPGYNQPQHF. The CDR3 DNA reads TGTGCCAGCAGGGGACCGGGATACAATCAGCCCCAGCATTTT. The chain carries TRBV6-6 and TRBJ1-5; weak D call: TRBD1 (5 bases). This CDR3 comprises 14 residues. Trimming removed 6 bases from V and 3 bases from J, with 12 bases in between. Germline V gene data show CDR1 as MNHNY and CDR2 as SVGAGI (reference sequence).